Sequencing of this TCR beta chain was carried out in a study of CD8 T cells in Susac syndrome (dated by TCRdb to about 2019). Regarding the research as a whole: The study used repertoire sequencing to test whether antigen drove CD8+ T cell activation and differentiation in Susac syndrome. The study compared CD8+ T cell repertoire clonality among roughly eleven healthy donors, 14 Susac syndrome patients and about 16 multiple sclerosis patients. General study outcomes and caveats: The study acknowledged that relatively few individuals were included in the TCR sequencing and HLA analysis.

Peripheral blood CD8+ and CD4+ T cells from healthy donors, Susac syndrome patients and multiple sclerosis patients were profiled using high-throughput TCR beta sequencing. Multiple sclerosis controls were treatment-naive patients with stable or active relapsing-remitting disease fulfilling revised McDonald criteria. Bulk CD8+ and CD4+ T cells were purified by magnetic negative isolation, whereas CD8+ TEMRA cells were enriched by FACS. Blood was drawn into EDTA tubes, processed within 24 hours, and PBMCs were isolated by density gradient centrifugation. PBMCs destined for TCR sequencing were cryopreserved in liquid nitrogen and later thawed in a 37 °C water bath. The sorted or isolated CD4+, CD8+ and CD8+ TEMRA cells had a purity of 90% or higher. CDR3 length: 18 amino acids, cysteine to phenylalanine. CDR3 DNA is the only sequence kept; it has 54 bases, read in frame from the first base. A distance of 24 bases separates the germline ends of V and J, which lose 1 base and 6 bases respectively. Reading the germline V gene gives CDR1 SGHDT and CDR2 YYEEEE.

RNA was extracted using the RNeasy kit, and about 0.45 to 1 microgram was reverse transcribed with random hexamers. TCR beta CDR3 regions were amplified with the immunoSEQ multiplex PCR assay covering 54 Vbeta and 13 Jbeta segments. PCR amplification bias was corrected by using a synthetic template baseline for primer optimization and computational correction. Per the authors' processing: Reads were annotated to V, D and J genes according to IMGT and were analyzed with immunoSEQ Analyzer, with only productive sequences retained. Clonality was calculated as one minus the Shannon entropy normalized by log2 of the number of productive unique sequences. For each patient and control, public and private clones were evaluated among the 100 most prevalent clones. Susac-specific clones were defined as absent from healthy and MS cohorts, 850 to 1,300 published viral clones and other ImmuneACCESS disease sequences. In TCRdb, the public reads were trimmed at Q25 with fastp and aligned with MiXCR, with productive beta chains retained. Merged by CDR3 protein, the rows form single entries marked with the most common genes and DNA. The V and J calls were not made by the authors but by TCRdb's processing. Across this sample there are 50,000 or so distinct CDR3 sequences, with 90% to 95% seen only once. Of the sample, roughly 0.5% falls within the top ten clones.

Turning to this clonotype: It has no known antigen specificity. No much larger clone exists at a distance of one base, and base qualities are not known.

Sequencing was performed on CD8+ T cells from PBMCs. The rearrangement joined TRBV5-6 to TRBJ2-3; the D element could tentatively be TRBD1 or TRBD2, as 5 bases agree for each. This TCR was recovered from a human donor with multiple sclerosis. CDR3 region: CASSLFGGTAYDWDTQYF. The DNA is TGTGCCAGCAGCTTGTTTGGTGGGACGGCATATGATTGGGATACGCAGTATTTT.